This T cell receptor (beta chain) was recorded in a study of T cell changes during pregnancy in multiple sclerosis. After removal of 1 base from V and 7 bases from J, the junction contained 8 bases not matched to a gene. This CDR3 is built from 16 residues. CDR1 is SGHVS, CDR2 FQNEAQ, per germline. The table came from immunoSEQ multiplex PCR; TCRdb's copy has only in-frame clones and leaves some out. The data contain just under 65,000 clones, about 90% of them singletons. Source: peripheral blood, taken in the second trimester of pregnancy. V usage is TRBV7-8 and J usage is TRBJ2-1, with TRBD2 matching 9 bases. The receptor was derived from a female donor in good health, enrolled as a control in a pregnancy study. The CDR3, as DNA: TGTGCCAGCAGCTTAGTTAGCCTAGCGGGGTTGAATGAGCAGTTCTTC. It specifies CASSLVSLAGLNEQFF.